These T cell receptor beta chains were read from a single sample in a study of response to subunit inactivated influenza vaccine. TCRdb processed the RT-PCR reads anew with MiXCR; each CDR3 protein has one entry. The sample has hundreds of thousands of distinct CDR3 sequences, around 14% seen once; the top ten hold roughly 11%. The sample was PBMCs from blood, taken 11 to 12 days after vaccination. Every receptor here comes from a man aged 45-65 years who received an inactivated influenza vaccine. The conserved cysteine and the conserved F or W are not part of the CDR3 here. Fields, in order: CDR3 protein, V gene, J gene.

CDR3aa: ASSTSGRAYGANVLT; v_gene: TRBV7-3; j_gene: TRBJ2-6
CDR3aa: ASSLEASGSLNEQF; v_gene: TRBV5-1; j_gene: TRBJ2-1
CDR3aa: ASSLAGGLLNAGELF; v_gene: TRBV5-6; j_gene: TRBJ2-2
CDR3aa: SARQGAHEKLF; v_gene: TRBV20-1; j_gene: TRBJ1-4
CDR3aa: SVLDPANTGELF; v_gene: TRBV29-1; j_gene: TRBJ2-2
CDR3aa: ASSHPNYRETQY; v_gene: TRBV3-1; j_gene: TRBJ2-5
CDR3aa: PSSPGTGGVIQY; v_gene: TRBV19; j_gene: TRBJ2-4
CDR3aa: ASSNGLAINLGELF; v_gene: TRBV3-1; j_gene: TRBJ2-2
CDR3aa: ASSWAEVVGELF; v_gene: TRBV5-5; j_gene: TRBJ2-2
CDR3aa: ASSSVTGGSYEQY; v_gene: TRBV12-3/TRBV12-4; j_gene: TRBJ2-7
CDR3aa: SASRRWSGEQF; v_gene: TRBV20-1; j_gene: TRBJ2-1
CDR3aa: ASSYYTGELF; v_gene: TRBV7-2; j_gene: TRBJ2-2
CDR3aa: ASRVDTYEQY; v_gene: TRBV7-9; j_gene: TRBJ2-7
CDR3aa: ASSPGLANYNEQF; v_gene: TRBV18; j_gene: TRBJ2-1
CDR3aa: SVDSAGSGNTIY; v_gene: TRBV29-1; j_gene: TRBJ1-3
CDR3aa: ASSEVWQGVNTEAF; v_gene: TRBV6-1; j_gene: TRBJ1-1
CDR3aa: ASSTGPVYEQY; v_gene: TRBV28; j_gene: TRBJ2-7
CDR3aa: ASSYSQGAAETQY; v_gene: TRBV6-5; j_gene: TRBJ2-5
CDR3aa: ASGFTIGSSPAGHDEQY; v_gene: TRBV12-5; j_gene: TRBJ2-7
CDR3aa: ASRPVGGQSYEQY; v_gene: TRBV27; j_gene: TRBJ2-7
CDR3aa: ASSLWTGSSLNTEAF; v_gene: TRBV7-8; j_gene: TRBJ1-1
CDR3aa: ASSKGGLNQPQH; v_gene: TRBV12-3/TRBV12-4; j_gene: TRBJ1-5
CDR3aa: ASSYRDRGPNQPQH; v_gene: TRBV6-5; j_gene: TRBJ1-5
CDR3aa: ASTPLTKDTDTQY; v_gene: TRBV7-9; j_gene: TRBJ2-3
CDR3aa: SVETGEQY; v_gene: TRBV29-1; j_gene: TRBJ2-3
CDR3aa: ASSLEGSPKAF; v_gene: TRBV5-4; j_gene: TRBJ1-1
CDR3aa: ASSLADPFRYNEQF; v_gene: TRBV6-1; j_gene: TRBJ2-1
CDR3aa: ASSSSDTGELF; v_gene: TRBV11-3; j_gene: TRBJ2-2
CDR3aa: ASSHPGQGNYEQY; v_gene: TRBV3-1; j_gene: TRBJ2-7
CDR3aa: ASSPSRLAAGELF; v_gene: TRBV11-1; j_gene: TRBJ2-2
CDR3aa: SAKSGTWASEQF; v_gene: TRBV20-1; j_gene: TRBJ2-1
CDR3aa: ASSLVTPGANSPLH; v_gene: TRBV3-1; j_gene: TRBJ1-6
CDR3aa: SVVLGGWTEAF; v_gene: TRBV29-1; j_gene: TRBJ1-1
CDR3aa: SARDRTGRNSPLH; v_gene: TRBV20-1; j_gene: TRBJ1-6
CDR3aa: ASSEAGHSYEQY; v_gene: TRBV6-1; j_gene: TRBJ2-7
CDR3aa: ASSQARGDSPLH; v_gene: TRBV14; j_gene: TRBJ1-6
CDR3aa: SARDAPGTATDTQY; v_gene: TRBV20-1; j_gene: TRBJ2-3
CDR3aa: SATPGLAKETQY; v_gene: TRBV29-1; j_gene: TRBJ2-5
CDR3aa: ASSYQGGNTEAF; v_gene: TRBV6-5; j_gene: TRBJ1-1
CDR3aa: SVEDPFGVTVAQY; v_gene: TRBV29-1; j_gene: TRBJ2-5
CDR3aa: ASSQRQGDGYGYT; v_gene: TRBV4-3; j_gene: TRBJ1-2
CDR3aa: ATKKVGGGSYNEQF; v_gene: TRBV6-1; j_gene: TRBJ2-1